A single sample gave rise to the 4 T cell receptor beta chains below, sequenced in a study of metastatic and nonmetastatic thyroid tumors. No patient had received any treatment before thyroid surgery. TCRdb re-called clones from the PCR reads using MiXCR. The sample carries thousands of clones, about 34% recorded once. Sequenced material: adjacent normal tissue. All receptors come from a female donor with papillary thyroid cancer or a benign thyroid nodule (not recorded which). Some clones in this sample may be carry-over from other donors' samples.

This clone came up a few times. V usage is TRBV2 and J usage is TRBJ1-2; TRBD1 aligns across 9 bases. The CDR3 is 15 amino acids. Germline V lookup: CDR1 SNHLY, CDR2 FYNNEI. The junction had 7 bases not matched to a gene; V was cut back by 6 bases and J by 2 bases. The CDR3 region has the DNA TGTGCCAGCAGCGAGGGACAGGGATGGAACTATGGCTACACCTTC. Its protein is CASSEGQGWNYGYTF.

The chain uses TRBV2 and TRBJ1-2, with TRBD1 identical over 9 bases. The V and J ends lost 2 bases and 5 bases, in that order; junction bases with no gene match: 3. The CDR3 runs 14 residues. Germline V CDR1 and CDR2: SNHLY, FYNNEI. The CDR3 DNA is TGTGCCAGCAGTGAACAGACAGGGGGGTATGGCTACACCTTC. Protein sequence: CASSEQTGGYGYTF.

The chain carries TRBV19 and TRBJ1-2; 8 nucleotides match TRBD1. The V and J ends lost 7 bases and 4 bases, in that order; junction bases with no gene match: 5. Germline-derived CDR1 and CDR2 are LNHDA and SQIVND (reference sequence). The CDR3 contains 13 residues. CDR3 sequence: CASTTDRGYGYTF. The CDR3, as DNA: TGTGCCAGTACGACCGACAGGGGCTATGGCTACACCTTC.

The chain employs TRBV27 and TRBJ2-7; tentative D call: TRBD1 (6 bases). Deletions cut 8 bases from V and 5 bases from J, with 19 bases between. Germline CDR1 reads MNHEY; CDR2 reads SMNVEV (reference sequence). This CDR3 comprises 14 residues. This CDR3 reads CASQVSDRLHEQYF. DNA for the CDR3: TGTGCCAGCCAAGTCAGCGACAGGCTCCACGAGCAGTACTTC.